The 15 T cell receptor beta chains below all came from one sample that was sequenced in a study of T-cell reconstitution after alpha-beta-depleted transplantation in children (TCRdb year 2016). The library was built by means of PCR. Sequencing instrument: Illumina HiSeq 2500. Molecular barcoding was employed in the preparation of TCR libraries, with unique molecular identifiers being used to normalize TCRbeta repertoire quantification. TCRdb handled the public reads itself, with Q25 trimming in fastp and clone calling in MiXCR, and kept productive beta chains. Entries are consolidated by CDR3 protein sequence, retaining the most common genes and DNA. Here the sample has 90,000 to 130,000 distinct CDR3 sequences; 10% occur a single time. Around 34% of the sample is in the top ten clones. Reading the label with the study, this specimen's treatment or condition is: allogeneic hematopoietic cell transplantation with graft depleted of TCRalphabeta T cells and CD19 B cells.

The material was PBMCs, obtained before TCRalphabeta/CD19-depleted stem cell transplant. These receptors were collected from a boy between 2 and 15 years old with acute lymphoblastic leukemia, due to receive a stem cell transplant.

The chain uses TRBV5-6 and TRBJ2-1, with a tentative D call TRBD2 (6 bases). CDR1 is SGHDT and CDR2 is YYEEEE in the germline V gene. The CDR3 has 16 amino acids. The germline V and J ends were trimmed by 1 base and 3 bases, with 14 bases remaining between them. The CDR3 DNA sequence: TGTGCCAGCAGCTTGTTTCGGGAGATTAACTACAATGAGCAGTTCTTC. It specifies CASSLFREINYNEQFF.

This clonotype was counted ten times or more. The chain is built from TRBV12-3 or TRBV12-4 and TRBJ1-3, with D perhaps matching TRBD1 (5 bases). V was clipped by 6 bases and J by 1 base, with 16 bases between them. This CDR3 is 16 amino acids long. CDR3 amino acids: CASRATKGYSGNTIYF. CDR3 coding DNA: TGTGCCAGCAGGGCGACGAAGGGGTATTCTGGAAACACCATATATTTT.

This clonotype is categorized as medium-sized. The chain links TRBV10-2 to TRBJ2-1, with a tentative D call TRBD2 (6 bases). V lost 5 bases and J 3 bases, leaving 17 bases between the germline ends. The CDR3 is 16 amino acids. The germline CDR1 and CDR2 sequences are WSHSY and SAAADI. The CDR3 loop reads CASSRLIGTYYNEQFF. CDR3 coding DNA: TGCGCCAGCAGTAGACTAATCGGGACTTACTACAATGAGCAGTTCTTC.

V usage is TRBV28 and J usage is TRBJ1-2; D is uncertain. Trimming shortened V by 7 bases and J by 1 base, and 16 bases separated the two germline ends. CDR1 and CDR2 from the germline V gene are MDHEN and SYDVKM. The CDR3 loop spans 15 amino acids. The CDR3 region has the DNA TGTGCCAGCACCCGGGAGGAGGACTATAACTATGGCTACACCTTC. The encoded protein is CASTREEDYNYGYTF.

The gene calls are TRBV5-1 and TRBJ2-5; no firm D call. Germline V CDR1 and CDR2: SGHRS, YFSETQ. The CDR3 consists of 13 residues. Between the trimmed V and J ends, which lost 5 bases and 5 bases, there was a span of 13 bases. The CDR3 here is CASSLTVGETQYF. The CDR3 coding sequence is TGCGCCAGCAGTTTAACAGTAGGGGAGACCCAGTACTTC.

The chain combines TRBV20-1 with TRBJ2-3; TRBD2 is a possible D gene (5 bases). The V gene's germline CDR1 is DFQATT and CDR2 SNEGSKA (reference sequence). This CDR3 is built from 17 residues. The V gene lost 0 bases and the J gene lost 2 bases, with 18 bases spanning the gap. CDR3 in DNA: TGCAGTGCTAGAGATAAGAGGCGGGTCCTTCTCACAGATACGCAGTATTTT. Translated: CSARDKRRVLLTDTQYF.

This rearrangement joins TRBV9 to TRBJ2-6, with a possible D match to TRBD1 (6 bases). Trimming stripped 2 bases from V and 2 bases from J, with 8 bases between. Germline V gene data show CDR1 as SGDLS and CDR2 as YYNGEE. The CDR3 length is 15 residues. The DNA of the CDR3 is TGTGCCAGCAGCGTTGGGGGCGCTGGGGCCAACGTCCTGACTTTC. Translation: CASSVGGAGANVLTF.

The genes are TRBV5-1 and TRBJ2-5, with a weak D call TRBD2 (6 bases). Deletions cut 4 bases from V and 5 bases from J, with 15 bases between. CDR1 and CDR2 from the germline V gene are SGHRS and YFSETQ. The CDR3 spans 14 residues. The DNA of the CDR3 is TGCGCCAGCAGCCCCTGGGGCGGGGTGGAGACCCAGTACTTC. This sequence encodes CASSPWGGVETQYF.

This clonotype showed up many times. This chain joins TRBV12-3 or TRBV12-4 and TRBJ2-1; TRBD2 aligns across 9 bases. J gave up 6 bases and V 7 bases, and 16 bases lay outside the gene matches. The CDR3 consists of 17 residues. The CDR3 coding sequence is TGTGCCAGCACCCCCGGGCGGGTAGCGGGAGTATTCAATGAGCAGTTCTTC. It codes for CASTPGRVAGVFNEQFF.

This clonotype has a count of ten or more. The chain joins TRBV20-1 to TRBJ2-7, with D uncertain. V was cut by 1 base and J by 5 bases, with 12 bases left in between. CDR1 is DFQATT, CDR2 SNEGSKA, per germline (reference sequence). CDR3 length: 13 amino acids. CDR3: CSARVPPSDEQYF. CDR3 in DNA: TGCAGTGCTAGAGTTCCTCCTTCGGACGAGCAGTACTTC.

The chain links TRBV7-3 to TRBJ1-1, with D unresolved. Germline assignment: CDR1 SGHTA and CDR2 FQGTGA. Trimming pared 6 bases from V and 3 bases from J, leaving 11 bases between. The CDR3 is 13 residues long. CDR3 DNA sequence: TGTGCCAGCAGACGAACATGGGACACTGAAGCTTTCTTT. Amino acid sequence: CASRRTWDTEAFF.

This clonotype has at least ten counts. The chain uses TRBV20-1 and TRBJ2-2; D call uncertain. V lost 5 bases and J lost 6, with 16 bases in between. Germline V lookup: CDR1 DFQATT, CDR2 SNEGSKA (reference sequence). The CDR3 has 14 residues. The CDR3 DNA follows: TGCAGTGCTCCCCTAGGACCTTCTCCCGGGGAGCTGTTTTTT. Encoded protein: CSAPLGPSPGELFF.

This chain connects TRBV9 to TRBJ1-6; perhaps TRBD1 as D (6 bases). V shed 4 bases and J shed 4 bases, with 15 bases lying between them. Germline CDR1 reads SGDLS; CDR2 reads YYNGEE. This CDR3 has 16 amino acids. The CDR3 DNA sequence: TGTGCCAGCAGCCCACTAGGAGGACAGTATAATTCACCCCTCCACTTT. Protein: CASSPLGGQYNSPLHF.

The V and J genes are TRBV12-3 or TRBV12-4 and TRBJ1-2; D remains unclear. Trimming cost V 2 bases and J 3 bases, with 10 bases left between them. The CDR3 extends over 14 amino acids. CDR3 nucleotide sequence: TGTGCCAGCAGTTTACGTGGCGTCGACTATGGCTACACCTTC. This codes for CASSLRGVDYGYTF.

In this sample, this clonotype turned up a few times. Here the CDR3 reads CSVAEGLARYYNEQFF. CDR3 DNA sequence: TGCAGCGTTGCAGAGGGACTAGCCAGATACTACAATGAGCAGTTCTTC. V usage is TRBV29-1 and J usage is TRBJ2-1; TRBD2 aligns across 9 bases. Germline V gives CDR1 SQVTM, CDR2 ANQGSEA. V shed 4 bases and J 3 bases; nucleotides not matched to a gene: 10. The CDR3 contains 16 residues.